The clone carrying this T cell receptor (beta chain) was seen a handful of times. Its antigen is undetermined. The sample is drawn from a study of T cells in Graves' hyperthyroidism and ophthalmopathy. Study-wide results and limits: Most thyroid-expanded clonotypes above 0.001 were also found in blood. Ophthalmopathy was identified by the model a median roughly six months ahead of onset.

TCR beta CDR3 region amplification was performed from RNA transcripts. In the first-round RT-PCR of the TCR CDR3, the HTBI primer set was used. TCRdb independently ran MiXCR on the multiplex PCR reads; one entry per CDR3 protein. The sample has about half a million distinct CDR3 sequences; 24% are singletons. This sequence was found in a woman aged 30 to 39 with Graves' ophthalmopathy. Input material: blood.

CDR3 in DNA: TGTGCCAGCAGCTTGGATCCAGGGGAAGGCTACGAGCAGTACTTC. It is translated as CASSLDPGEGYEQYF. This chain uses TRBV5-6 with TRBJ2-7; D possibly corresponds to TRBD1 (6 bases). V lost 0 bases and J 3 bases, leaving 13 bases between the germline ends. CDR3 length: 15 residues. Germline CDR1 is SGHDT and CDR2 is YYEEEE.